The following is a T cell receptor (beta chain) sequence with its context. Its specificity is not known. The CDR3 spans 16 residues. Germline V CDR1 and CDR2: GTSNPN, SVGIG (reference sequence). Trimming took off 3 bases at V and 2 bases at J, with 16 bases between the two ends. Sequencing was performed with immunoSEQ multiplex PCR; in TCRdb, only in-frame clones are kept and a portion is missing. The top ten clones hold over 0.12% of a sample with millions of clones, around nine tenths of them seen once. The data derive from a study of shared clonotypes between healthy human individuals. Overall study results and limits: In contrast to clonotypes shared by all four donors, non-shared clonotypes had lower generation probabilities.

The material sequenced was naive CD4+ T cells sorted from blood. Subset indicated: CD45RA+ positively selected. This sequence originates from a man between 18 and 29 years old in good health. The chain recombines TRBV30 with TRBJ2-2, with unresolved D. CDR3 nucleotides: TGTGCCTGGAGGACTGGACCCTACCCTAACACCGGGGAGCTGTTTTTT. This gives the protein CAWRTGPYPNTGELFF.